The 23 T cell receptor beta chains below were found in one sample sequenced in a study of early T cells in non-severe SARS-CoV-2 infection (dated by TCRdb to about 2021). Libraries were built with 5' RACE. The sequencing machine was a NextSeq 500. The public reads were reprocessed in TCRdb via fastp at Q25 and MiXCR, keeping in-frame beta chains. Here each entry gathers all rows of one CDR3 protein and keeps the most common genes and DNA. This sample comprises under 60,000 distinct CDR3 sequences, roughly 8.2% of them detected only once. In total, the top ten clones hold 4% to 5% of the sample. Sequenced input: whole blood. The receptors were sampled from an adult who was a healthcare worker with PCR-confirmed SARS-CoV-2 infection or an uninfected control (not recorded which).

A few counts support this clonotype. This chain links TRBV19 with TRBJ2-7; no firm D call. The CDR3 consists of 14 residues. The germline gives CDR1 LNHDA, CDR2 SQIVND (reference sequence). Trimming took off 3 bases at V and 0 bases at J, with 9 bases between the two ends. CDR3: CASSITRDSYEQYF. Written as DNA, the CDR3 is TGTGCCAGTAGTATCACCAGAGACTCCTACGAGCAGTACTTC.

The gene calls are TRBV5-1 and TRBJ2-6, with 9 bases matching TRBD1. The CDR3 is made up of 16 amino acids. CDR1 and CDR2 (germline): SGHRS, YFSETQ. The V and J ends lost 6 bases and 0 bases, in that order; junction bases with no gene match: 4. This CDR3 is CASTGQGTSGANVLTF. CDR3 DNA sequence: TGCGCCAGCACGGGACAGGGCACCTCTGGGGCCAACGTCCTGACTTTC.

This clonotype appeared a few times. The rearrangement joins TRBV28 to TRBJ1-3; D remains ambiguous. The germline V gene has CDR1 MDHEN and CDR2 SYDVKM. Trimming stripped 7 bases from V and 0 bases from J, with 10 bases between. The CDR3 consists of 14 residues. CDR3 DNA: TGTGCCAGCAACCCCCCGGGCTCTGGAAACACCATATATTTT. Amino acids: CASNPPGSGNTIYF.

This clonotype was recorded at least ten times. The chain couples TRBV10-3 to TRBJ2-3, with D perhaps matching TRBD1 or TRBD2 (5 bases each). The CDR3 loop spans 14 amino acids. V was clipped by 3 bases and J by 2 bases, with 9 bases between them. The germline V gene encodes CDR1 ENHRY and CDR2 SYGVKD. The CDR3 bases are TGTGCCATCAGTGACGGGGCAGCCACAGATACGCAGTATTTT. Its translation: CAISDGAATDTQYF.

This chain uses TRBV6-1 with TRBJ2-7; TRBD2 is a possible D gene (5 bases). Trimming cost V 7 bases and J 2 bases, with 15 bases left between them. Germline CDR1 and CDR2: MNHNS and SASEGT. The CDR3 is 14 residues long. As DNA, the CDR3 is TGTGCCAGCAACGAGGGCCTACTAACCTACGAGCAGTACTTC. Encoded protein: CASNEGLLTYEQYF.

By sample fraction, this clonotype is medium-sized. The chain employs TRBV20-1 and TRBJ1-1; 8 bases match TRBD1. The CDR3 runs to 12 residues. V lost 3 bases, J lost 3 bases, and 0 bases stayed unmatched. Germline V gives CDR1 DFQATT, CDR2 SNEGSKA (reference sequence). The CDR3 coding sequence is TGCAGTGCTAGGACAGGGGACACTGAAGCTTTCTTT. Amino acids: CSARTGDTEAFF.

The chain carries TRBV20-1 and TRBJ1-6; 9 positions agree with TRBD1. J gave up 8 bases and V 6 bases, and 11 bases lay outside the gene matches. The CDR3 has 15 residues. Germline CDR1 DFQATT, CDR2 SNEGSKA (reference sequence). Here the CDR3 reads CSAQTPGQGYSPLHF. CDR3 coding DNA: TGCAGTGCCCAGACTCCGGGACAGGGCTATTCACCCCTCCACTTT.

This clonotype was recorded at least ten times. The V and J genes are TRBV4-1 and TRBJ2-1; 7 nucleotides match TRBD2. CDR3 length: 17 amino acids. The ends lost 3 bases at V and 0 bases at J; junction bases unmatched: 8. Germline CDR1 and CDR2: MGHRA and YSYEKL. CDR3 sequence: CASSHPRGGSSYNEQFF. The DNA of the CDR3 is TGCGCCAGCAGCCACCCCCGGGGAGGGAGCTCCTACAATGAGCAGTTCTTC.

This clonotype was counted only a few times. This chain links TRBV25-1 with TRBJ1-2; no reliable D call. CDR1 and CDR2 (germline): MGHDK, SYGVNS. The V and J ends lost 4 bases and 3 bases respectively, with 15 bases between them. This CDR3 has 15 amino acids. As DNA, the CDR3 is TGTGCCAGCAGTGGAATGACCAATACTTACTATGGCTACACCTTC. Encoded protein: CASSGMTNTYYGYTF.

J is TRBJ2-1 and V is TRBV2; 9 positions match TRBD2. Trimming removed 6 bases from V and 1 base from J; junction bases left unmatched: 10. This CDR3 spans 17 amino acids. The germline gives CDR1 SNHLY, CDR2 FYNNEI. The DNA for the CDR3 is TGTGCCAGCAGCCGACCCCCTAGCGGGACTTCCTACAATGAGCAGTTCTTC. It yields the protein CASSRPPSGTSYNEQFF.

J is TRBJ2-7 and V is TRBV18, with 7 bases aligning to TRBD1. Unmatched junction bases numbered 5, after V lost 4 bases and J lost 2 bases. This CDR3 region has 14 residues. Germline-derived CDR1 and CDR2 are KGHSH and LQKENI. The CDR3 nucleotides are TGTGCCAGCTCACGGGACAGTGCCCCCTACGAGCAGTACTTC. Translated: CASSRDSAPYEQYF.

The V call is TRBV5-1, the J call TRBJ1-1; possibly TRBD1 for D (6 bases). The CDR3 spans 13 residues. The germline V and J ends were trimmed by 3 bases and 2 bases, with 8 bases remaining between them. Germline assignment: CDR1 SGHRS and CDR2 YFSETQ. This CDR3 reads CASSWTDNTEAFF. The CDR3 nucleotides read TGCGCCAGCAGCTGGACAGATAACACTGAAGCTTTCTTT.

This clonotype has more than one count but fewer than ten. This chain uses TRBV20-1 with TRBJ2-7; 8 bases are a match to TRBD1. V was clipped by 7 bases and J by 2 bases; unmatched bases: 10. Germline CDR1 is DFQATT and CDR2 is SNEGSKA (reference sequence). This CDR3 has 14 amino acids. The CDR3: CSVQTGVTPYEQYF. The CDR3 nucleotides are TGCAGTGTTCAGACAGGGGTGACACCCTACGAGCAGTACTTC.

This clonotype is labeled medium-sized (0.01 to 0.1%). V gene TRBV20-1 combines with J gene TRBJ2-1; D call uncertain. The CDR3 is 10 residues long. CDR1 is DFQATT and CDR2 is SNEGSKA in the germline V gene (reference sequence). The V end was cut by 3 bases, the J end by 8 bases, with 5 bases between. The CDR3 reads CSASYYEQFF. CDR3 sequence (DNA): TGCAGTGCTAGTTATTATGAGCAGTTCTTC.

This clonotype was recorded many times. The chain couples TRBV5-1 to TRBJ2-2; D not resolved. The CDR3 loop spans 13 amino acids. With 2 bases removed from V and 2 bases from J, the gap between germline ends came to 4 bases. Germline loops: CDR1 SGHRS, CDR2 YFSETQ. The CDR3, as DNA: TGCGCCAGCAGCTTTATAAACACCGGGGAGCTGTTTTTT. Its protein product is CASSFINTGELFF.

CDR3 protein: CASSFSATHQPQHF. In nucleotides, the CDR3 is TGTGCCAGCAGTTTTTCTGCAACCCATCAGCCCCAGCATTTT. The V gene is TRBV28, the J gene TRBJ1-5; D call uncertain. This CDR3 spans 14 amino acids. The V gene lost 3 bases and the J gene lost 5 bases, with 11 bases spanning the gap. Germline V gene sequence: CDR1 MDHEN, CDR2 SYDVKM.

This chain links TRBV28 with TRBJ2-3; no firm D call. The V end was cut by 2 bases, the J end by 2 bases, with 11 bases between. CDR1 is MDHEN and CDR2 is SYDVKM in the germline V gene. The CDR3 loop spans 15 amino acids. In nucleotides, the CDR3 is TGTGCCAGCAGTTTAGGCGGTCCCCCCACAGATACGCAGTATTTT. Translating it yields CASSLGGPPTDTQYF.

The chain links TRBV6-1 to TRBJ2-3, with TRBD1 matching 8 bases. Germline CDR1 and CDR2: MNHNS and SASEGT. This CDR3 is built from 12 residues. V shed 7 bases, J shed 5 bases, and the junction held 2 bases outside the gene matches. The DNA of the CDR3 is TGTGCCAGCAATGACAGGGGAGATACGCAGTATTTT. It codes for CASNDRGDTQYF.

At least ten counts were recorded for this clonotype. This chain links TRBV3-1 with TRBJ2-1; D is possibly TRBD1 or TRBD2 (6 bases each). Trimming took off 2 bases at V and 7 bases at J, with 12 bases between the two ends. The CDR3 covers 14 residues. CDR1 is LGHDT and CDR2 is YNNKEL in the germline V gene (reference sequence). CDR3 protein: CASSQIGGGNEQFF. The CDR3 DNA reads as TGTGCCAGCAGCCAAATCGGGGGCGGAAATGAGCAGTTCTTC.

This clonotype appeared many times. V and J are TRBV20-1 and TRBJ2-2; D gene ambiguous. Trimming took 0 bases from V and 1 from J, leaving 6 bases between them. Germline loops: CDR1 DFQATT, CDR2 SNEGSKA (reference sequence). This CDR3 comprises 14 residues. The DNA of the CDR3 is TGCAGTGCTAGAGATTGGCGGAACACCGGGGAGCTGTTTTTT. Its protein is CSARDWRNTGELFF.

This clonotype was counted only a few times. V and J are TRBV20-1 and TRBJ2-1; D perhaps matches TRBD2 (5 bases). This CDR3 is 14 amino acids long. Trimming left V 4 bases short and J 5 bases short, with 15 bases between. Germline V gene lookup returns CDR1 DFQATT and CDR2 SNEGSKA (reference sequence). In nucleotides, the CDR3 is TGCAGTGCTATAAGAGGGTTGTTGAACAATGAGCAGTTCTTC. Residues: CSAIRGLLNNEQFF.

This clonotype was detected a few times. DNA for the CDR3: TGTGCCAACCCGATCGGGACAGCCACAGATACGCAGTATTTT. This encodes CANPIGTATDTQYF. The chain employs TRBV21-1 and TRBJ2-3; the table's D call, TRBD1, has no DNA check behind it. TRBV21-1 is a recognized pseudogene. CDR3 length: 14 residues.

This clonotype was seen more than once but under ten times. The chain carries TRBV11-2 and TRBJ2-7; 7 bases map to TRBD1. From germline, CDR1 is SGHAT and CDR2 FQNNGV. The CDR3 is 15 residues long. J lost 7 bases, V lost 3 bases, and 12 bases had no gene match. CDR3 sequence reads: CASSLTGTAAYEQYF. DNA for the CDR3: TGTGCCAGCAGCTTGACCGGGACAGCGGCTTATGAGCAGTACTTC.